Following are 26 T cell receptor beta chains from one sample sequenced in a study of blood T cell repertoires in COVID-19. Method: immunoSEQ multiplex PCR; TCRdb's copy keeps in-frame clones and lacks some. The data contain about 140,000 clones, 80% to 90% of them seen just once; the ten biggest clones take up approximately 1.5%. Source material: peripheral blood. All receptors derive from a woman aged 55-69 years with acute or convalescent COVID-19.

This sequence joins TRBV19 and TRBJ2-2, with D possibly TRBD1 on 6 matching bases. Trimming left V 5 bases short and J 7 bases short, with 8 bases between. The CDR3 is 12 residues long. Germline V gene sequence: CDR1 LNHDA, CDR2 SQIVND (reference sequence). CDR3 nucleotide sequence: TGTGCCAGTAGTGCAGGGGTCGGGGAGCTGTTTTTT. Translation gives CASSAGVGELFF.

The chain is built from TRBV5-4 and TRBJ1-2, with D possibly TRBD1 on 5 matching bases. Looked up from germline, CDR1 is SGHNT and CDR2 is YYREEE (reference sequence). Trimming cost V 0 bases and J 3 bases, with 15 bases left between them. The CDR3 totals 16 residues. The DNA of the CDR3 is TGTGCCAGCAGCTTGGGGGCAGGGTCGGGGGACTATGGCTACACCTTC. It yields the protein CASSLGAGSGDYGYTF.

The gene calls are TRBV5-6 and TRBJ1-1; the match to TRBD1 covers 7 bases. This CDR3 region has 13 residues. V lost 0 bases, J lost 5 bases, and 1 base stayed unmatched. In germline, CDR1 is SGHDT, CDR2 YYEEEE. CDR3 sequence (DNA): TGTGCCAGCAGCTTGGGCAGGGGGACTGAAGCTTTCTTT. It specifies CASSLGRGTEAFF. Complete variable domain (other parts from reference TRBV5-6 and TRBJ1-1): DAGVTQSPTHLIKTRGQQVTLRCSPKSGHDTVSWYQQALGQGPQFIFQYYEEEERQRGNFPDRFSGHQFPNYSSELNVNALLLGDSALYLCASSLGRGTEAFFGQGTRLTVV.

The J gene is TRBJ2-5, the V gene TRBV7-8; TRBD1 matches at 8 bases. Germline-derived CDR1 and CDR2 are SGHVS and FQNEAQ. The CDR3 is 16 residues long. V shed 5 bases and J 0 bases; nucleotides not matched to a gene: 8. The CDR3: CASSPRTGFDQETQYF. CDR3 nucleotide sequence: TGTGCCAGCAGCCCCCGGACAGGGTTTGACCAAGAGACCCAGTACTTC.

The chain uses TRBV4-3 and TRBJ1-1, with unresolved D. CDR3 size: 14 residues. V was pared by 0 bases and J by 1 base, with 6 bases between. CDR1 is LGHNA and CDR2 is YSLEER in the germline V gene. CDR3 sequence: CASSQDPRNTEAFF. CDR3 DNA: TGCGCCAGCAGCCAAGATCCCAGGAACACTGAAGCTTTCTTT.

The chain combines TRBV12-3 or TRBV12-4 with TRBJ2-7, with D tentatively TRBD2 (6 bases). Deletions cut 7 bases from V and 5 bases from J, with 15 bases between. This CDR3 contains 13 residues. The CDR3 DNA sequence: TGTGCCAGCAAGCCCGGGGGTCTCGACGAGCAGTACTTC. It yields the protein CASKPGGLDEQYF.

This clone came up a few times. This rearrangement joins TRBV9 to TRBJ1-6, with unresolved D. This CDR3 is 13 amino acids long. From germline, CDR1 is SGDLS and CDR2 YYNGEE. Trimming pared 3 bases from V and 8 bases from J, leaving 9 bases between. CDR3 DNA: TGTGCCAGCAGCGGAGACCGGGATTCACCCCTCCACTTT. It specifies CASSGDRDSPLHF.

The chain uses TRBV29-1 and TRBJ1-2; unclear D gene. The CDR3 consists of 12 residues. V gave up 6 bases and J gave up 8 bases, with 16 bases separating them. Germline loops: CDR1 SQVTM, CDR2 ANQGSEA. CDR3 sequence (DNA): TGCAGCGTAGTCGTCGAGGCTTCGGGCTACACCTTC. This gives the protein CSVVVEASGYTF.

The CDR3 DNA is TGCGCCAGCAGCCGTACACAGGGTGCCACTGAAGCTTTCTTT. Translating it yields CASSRTQGATEAFF. V gene TRBV4-3 combines with J gene TRBJ1-1; TRBD1 might be the D (6 bases). The CDR3 sequence is 14 residues long. With 4 bases removed from V and 4 bases from J, the gap between germline ends came to 13 bases. Germline-derived CDR1 and CDR2 are LGHNA and YSLEER.

This clone was detected only a few times. The V gene is TRBV6-1, the J gene TRBJ2-2; 7 bases map to TRBD1. The CDR3 covers 17 residues. Germline trimming cut 3 bases from V and 3 bases from J; bases unmatched to any gene: 10. Per the germline V gene, CDR1 is MNHNS and CDR2 is SASEGT. CDR3 sequence reads: CASSDRSGTDYTGELFF. CDR3 nucleotide sequence: TGTGCCAGCAGTGACCGATCCGGGACAGATTACACCGGGGAGCTGTTTTTT.

V and J are TRBV15 and TRBJ1-5, with no clear D. Trimming removed 0 bases at V and 2 bases at J, with 14 bases between. CDR1 is LNHNV and CDR2 is YYDKDF in the germline V gene (reference sequence). The CDR3 is made up of 17 amino acids. The CDR3 loop is CATSRDMIAAGNQPQHF. CDR3 DNA: TGTGCCACCAGCAGAGATATGATCGCGGCCGGCAATCAGCCCCAGCATTTT.

The V gene is TRBV29-1, the J gene TRBJ1-1; perhaps TRBD1 as D (6 bases). Germline V gene lookup returns CDR1 SQVTM and CDR2 ANQGSEA. Between the trimmed V and J ends, which lost 6 bases and 0 bases, there was a span of 11 bases. CDR3 length: 13 residues. The CDR3 is CSVGQRMNTEAFF. The CDR3 DNA reads TGCAGCGTCGGACAGAGAATGAACACTGAAGCTTTCTTT.

The chain links TRBV3-1 (or the pseudogene TRBV3-2) to TRBJ2-3; TRBD2 agrees at 8 bases. With V trimmed by 2 bases and J by 2 bases, 6 bases remained unmatched. Germline V lookup: CDR1 LGHDT, CDR2 YNNKEL (reference sequence). This CDR3 is 16 amino acids long. DNA for the CDR3: TGTGCCAGCAGCCAACCGCGGGGGGCCATCACAGATACGCAGTATTTT. Its translation: CASSQPRGAITDTQYF.

The chain combines TRBV21-1 with TRBJ1-2; TRBD1, as called in the table, went unchecked against the DNA. TRBV21-1 is termed a pseudogene. The CDR3 covers 18 residues. The CDR3 sequence: CASSKETRVVQAVYGYTF. DNA of the CDR3: TGTGCCAGCAGCAAAGAGACCAGGGTGGTGCAGGCCGTCTATGGCTACACCTTC.

This clone is a singleton in its sample. The gene calls are TRBV2 and TRBJ2-4, with D tentatively TRBD2 (5 bases). Trimming took 4 bases from V and 3 from J, leaving 10 bases between them. Looked up from germline, CDR1 is SNHLY and CDR2 is FYNNEI. The CDR3 sequence is 14 residues long. CDR3 sequence (DNA): TGTGCCAGCAGTGCCGACGGGGACAAAAACATTCAGTACTTC. Its protein product is CASSADGDKNIQYF.

The chain couples TRBV30 to TRBJ2-1; D is possibly TRBD2 (6 bases). The germline V gene encodes CDR1 GTSNPN and CDR2 SVGIG (reference sequence). V lost 0 bases, J lost 7 bases, and 13 bases lay in between. The CDR3 sequence is 14 residues long. The CDR3 sequence is CAWSVNGGWNEQFF. The CDR3 bases are TGTGCCTGGAGTGTAAACGGGGGTTGGAATGAGCAGTTCTTC.

V is TRBV9 and J is TRBJ1-3, with D possibly matching TRBD1 (5 bases). The CDR3 has 16 residues. Per germline, CDR1 SGDLS and CDR2 YYNGEE. The germline V and J ends were trimmed by 4 bases and 0 bases, with 14 bases remaining between them. The chain's CDR3 is CASSLRDSGSGNTIYF. Written as DNA, the CDR3 is TGTGCCAGCAGCCTCCGGGACTCCGGCTCTGGAAACACCATATATTTT. Variable domain in full (rest from reference TRBV9 and TRBJ1-3): DSGVTQTPKHLITATGQRVTLRCSPRSGDLSVYWYQQSLDQGLQFLIQYYNGEERAKGNILERFSAQQFPDLHSELNLSSLELGDSALYFCASSLRDSGSGNTIYFGEGSWLTVV.

V is TRBV6-5 and J is TRBJ1-4; 10 bases map to TRBD1. Germline CDR1 reads MNHEY; CDR2 reads SVGAGI. The CDR3 totals 16 residues. Trimming took 2 bases from V and 4 from J; bases not matched to a gene: 4. The CDR3 reads CASSYLGQGGNEKLFF. CDR3 nucleotide sequence: TGTGCCAGCAGTTACCTAGGACAGGGGGGTAATGAAAAACTGTTTTTT.

The chain couples TRBV5-1 to TRBJ2-3, with TRBD1 identical over 12 bases. The germline CDR1 and CDR2 sequences are SGHRS and YFSETQ. The CDR3 has 18 residues. V lost 4 bases to trimming and J lost 0 bases; unmatched junction nucleotides: 9. The chain's CDR3 is CASSMTPGQGASTDTQYF. In DNA, the CDR3 is TGCGCCAGCAGCATGACCCCGGGACAGGGGGCGAGCACAGATACGCAGTATTTT.

The chain combines TRBV5-5 with TRBJ1-1; 7 bases agree with TRBD1. After removal of 4 bases from V and 2 bases from J, the junction contained 5 bases not matched to a gene. CDR3 size: 14 residues. Germline V CDR1 and CDR2: SGHKS, YYEKEE (reference sequence). CDR3 DNA sequence: TGTGCCAGCAGCGCGGGACAGAGTAACACTGAAGCTTTCTTT. It encodes CASSAGQSNTEAFF.

This chain uses TRBV19 with TRBJ2-1; 9 bases are shared with TRBD2. V was clipped by 0 bases and J by 2 bases; unmatched bases: 5. This CDR3 is built from 17 residues. Germline CDR1 reads LNHDA; CDR2 reads SQIVND (reference sequence). This CDR3 is CASSIDRASGAYNEQFF. The CDR3 nucleotides are TGTGCCAGTAGTATAGATAGGGCTAGCGGGGCCTACAATGAGCAGTTCTTC.

The chain uses TRBV28 and TRBJ2-5; 8 bases are a match to TRBD1. From germline, CDR1 is MDHEN and CDR2 SYDVKM. This CDR3 contains 14 residues. After removal of 3 bases from V and 4 bases from J, the junction contained 4 bases not matched to a gene. The CDR3 sequence: CASSLARGPETQYF. Here the CDR3 DNA reads TGTGCCAGCAGTTTGGCCAGGGGGCCAGAGACCCAGTACTTC.

The chain combines TRBV7-3 with TRBJ2-2; 8 bases fit TRBD2. CDR1 and CDR2 (germline): SGHTA, FQGTGA. This CDR3 has 16 amino acids. V dropped 6 bases and J dropped 4; count of bases not matched to a gene: 10. Written as DNA, the CDR3 is TGTGCCAGCAGTTCTATAGCGGGGTTGGGCACCGGGGAGCTGTTTTTT. Protein sequence: CASSSIAGLGTGELFF.

This clone was counted a few times. The rearrangement joins TRBV27 to TRBJ1-2; a weak D match, TRBD1 (5 bases). This CDR3 is 13 amino acids long. CDR1 is MNHEY and CDR2 is SMNVEV in the germline V gene (reference sequence). Trimming shortened V by 3 bases and J by 6 bases, and 11 bases separated the two germline ends. The CDR3 region is CASSLTVFHGYTF. The CDR3 DNA reads TGTGCCAGCAGTTTGACAGTTTTCCATGGCTACACCTTC.

The rearrangement uses TRBV18 and TRBJ1-6, with D tentatively TRBD1 (5 bases). The CDR3 is 15 residues long. V was clipped by 3 bases and J by 7 bases, with 13 bases between them. The germline CDR1 and CDR2 sequences are KGHSH and LQKENI. As DNA, the CDR3 is TGTGCCAGCTCACCTCCTCAGGGAGGCAATTCACCCCTCCACTTT. Amino acid sequence: CASSPPQGGNSPLHF. Full variable domain (missing parts from reference TRBV18 and TRBJ1-6): NAGVMQNPRHLVRRRGQEARLRCSPMKGHSHVYWYRQLPEEGLKFMVYLQKENIIDESGMPKERFSAEFPKEGPSILRIQQVVRGDSAAYFCASSPPQGGNSPLHFGNGTRLTVT.

V usage is TRBV6-2 or TRBV6-3 and J usage is TRBJ1-2; no definite D call. CDR1 is MNHEY, CDR2 SVGEGT, per germline. Trimming removed 2 bases at V and 4 bases at J, with 17 bases between. The CDR3 has 16 residues. The CDR3 DNA sequence: TGTGCCAGCAGTTACGCCCAAACTCCTGGAGGCTATGGCTACACCTTC. The encoded protein is CASSYAQTPGGYGYTF.